The clone carrying this TCR beta chain was counted only a few times. What it binds is not known. The data were taken from a study of T cell responses to AZD1222 COVID-19 vaccine. Using immunoSEQ multiplex PCR, the repertoire was profiled, and TCRdb retains in-frame clones only, with some absent. The profile shows approximately 140,000 clones, roughly 90% of them singletons. Notes on the study in general: Targeting of unmutated variant regions was reportedly seen in nearly half of spike-specific TCRs. The span of vaccine-associated CD4 TCRs extended across spike, with dominance at 160-218 and 743-854. White British ancestry dominated among donors, who included more females, and clonal diversity was possibly underestimated.

V shed 2 bases and J shed 6 bases, with 12 bases lying between them. CDR3 size: 14 residues. Germline V gene sequence: CDR1 MNHNS, CDR2 SASEGT. Material: peripheral blood, obtained 28 days after the second AZD1222 dose. This sequence joins TRBV6-1 and TRBJ2-3, with no clear D. The receptor was isolated from an adult who received the AZD1222 COVID-19 vaccine. This chain's CDR3 is CASSEITPEDTQYF. The CDR3 DNA reads as TGTGCCAGCAGTGAAATAACCCCTGAGGATACGCAGTATTTT.